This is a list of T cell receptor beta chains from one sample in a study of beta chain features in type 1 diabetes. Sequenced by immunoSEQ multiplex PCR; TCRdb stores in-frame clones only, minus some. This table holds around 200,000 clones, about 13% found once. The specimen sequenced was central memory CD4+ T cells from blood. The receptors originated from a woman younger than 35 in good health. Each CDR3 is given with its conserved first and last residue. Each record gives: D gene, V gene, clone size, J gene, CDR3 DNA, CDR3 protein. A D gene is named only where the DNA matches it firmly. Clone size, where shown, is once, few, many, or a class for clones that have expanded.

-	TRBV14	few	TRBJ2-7	TGTGCCAGCAGCCAATTTCTCTACGAGCAGTACTTC	CASSQFLYEQYF
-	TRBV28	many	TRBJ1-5	TGTGCCAGCAGTCCCCCGTTTCAGCCCCAGCATTTT	CASSPPFQPQHF
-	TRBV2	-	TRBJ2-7	TGTGCCAGCGCGGCCAACTACGAGCAGTACTTC	CASAANYEQYF
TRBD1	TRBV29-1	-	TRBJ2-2	TGCAGCGTAGGAGGACAGGGGAGGACCGGGGAGCTGTTTTTT	CSVGGQGRTGELFF
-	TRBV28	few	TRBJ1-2	TGTGCCAGCAGATGGAGACAGCTCTATGGCTACACCTTC	CASRWRQLYGYTF
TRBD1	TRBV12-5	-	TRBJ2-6	TGTGCTAGTGGTTTGGTACTAATAGACAGGGAAGTCCCTGGGGCCAACGTCCTGACTTTC	CASGLVLIDREVPGANVLTF
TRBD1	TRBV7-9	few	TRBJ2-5	TGTGCCAGCCCCGGACAGGCTCAAGAGACCCAGTACTTC	CASPGQAQETQYF
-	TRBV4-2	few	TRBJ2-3	TGTGCCAGCAGCCAAGTATGGCTAGCGAGCACAGATACGCAGTATTTT	CASSQVWLASTDTQYF
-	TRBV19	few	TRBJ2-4	TGTGCCAGTAGTGCGTGGAGAGGCAAAAACATTCAGTACTTC	CASSAWRGKNIQYF
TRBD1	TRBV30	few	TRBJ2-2	TGTGCCTGGGGACAGGCGAGGAACACCGGGGAGCTGTTTTTT	CAWGQARNTGELFF
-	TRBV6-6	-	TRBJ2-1	TGTGCCAGCAGTTACTCGTCCCAGCGGCACAGCAATGAGCAGTTCTTC	CASSYSSQRHSNEQFF
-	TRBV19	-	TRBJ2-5	TGTGCCAGTAGTATAGGACTCGGACAAGAGACCCAGTACTTC	CASSIGLGQETQYF
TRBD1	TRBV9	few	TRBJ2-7	TGTGCCAGCAGCGTAGGAGGGACAGGGATCTACGAGCAGTACTTC	CASSVGGTGIYEQYF
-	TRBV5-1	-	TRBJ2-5	TGCGCCAGCACCTTACGGGCGGGACAAGAGACCCAGTACTTC	CASTLRAGQETQYF
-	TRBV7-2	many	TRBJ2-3	TGTGCCAGCAGCTTAGCGCGGGGTTTCACAGATACGCAGTATTTT	CASSLARGFTDTQYF
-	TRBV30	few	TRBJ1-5	TGTGCCTGGAGTACCAGGGGAGGGGATAGCAATCAGCCCCAGCATTTT	CAWSTRGGDSNQPQHF
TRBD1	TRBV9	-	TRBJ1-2	TGTGCCAGCAGCCCCCGGCGGGACAGCAAGGGCTACACCTTC	CASSPRRDSKGYTF
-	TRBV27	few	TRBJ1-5	TGTGCCAGCAGTTTTCAGGGGTTGAGGCAGCCCCAGCATTTT	CASSFQGLRQPQHF
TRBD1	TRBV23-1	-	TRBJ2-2	TGCGCCAGCAGTCACCAGGGGGCACGAAAGACCGGGGAGCTGTTTTTT	CASSHQGARKTGELFF
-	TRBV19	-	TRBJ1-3	TGTGCCAGTAGTATAGTTCGGAGCTCTGGAAACACCATATATTTT	CASSIVRSSGNTIYF
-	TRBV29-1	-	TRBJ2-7	TGCAGCGTAAGGCTAGCGAGCTACGAGCAGTACTTC	CSVRLASYEQYF
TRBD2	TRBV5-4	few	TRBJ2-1	TGTGCCAGCAGCTCCCGGACTAGCGGGAGGAACGAGCAGTTCTTC	CASSSRTSGRNEQFF
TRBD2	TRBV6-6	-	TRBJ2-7	TGTGCCAGCAGGGGGGGGACTAGCGGTTCCTACGAGCAGTACTTC	CASRGGTSGSYEQYF
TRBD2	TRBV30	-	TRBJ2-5	TGTGCCTGGAGTGGGCCCGGGGCTAGCGGGAGAGAGACCCAGTACTTC	CAWSGPGASGRETQYF
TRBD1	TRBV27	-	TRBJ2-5	TGTGCCAGCAGTTTATTACGACAGGGGCAAGAGACCCAGTACTTC	CASSLLRQGQETQYF
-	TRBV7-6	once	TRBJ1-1	TGTGCCAGCAGCTTATCCAGGGGAAACACTGAAGCTTTCTTT	CASSLSRGNTEAFF
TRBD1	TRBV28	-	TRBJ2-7	TGTGCCAGCAGTTTGCAAACAGGGGGCAGGTACTTC	CASSLQTGGRYF
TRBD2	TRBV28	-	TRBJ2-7	TGTGCCAGCAGGATGACGTTGGCGGTAGCGGGAGCGGAGCAGTACTTC	CASRMTLAVAGAEQYF
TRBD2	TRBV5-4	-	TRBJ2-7	TGTGCCAGCAGCCCTGGACTAGCGGGAGGTAGTGTCTACGAGCAGTACTTC	CASSPGLAGGSVYEQYF
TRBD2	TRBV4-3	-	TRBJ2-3	TGCGCCAGCAGCCGAGGCCCCGCGGGAGAAAGCACAGATACGCAGTATTTT	CASSRGPAGESTDTQYF
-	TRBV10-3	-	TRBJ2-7	TGTGCCATCAGTGAGTCGATGGCTAGGGGAAGAAACGAGCAGTACTTC	CAISESMARGRNEQYF
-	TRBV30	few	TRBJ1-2	TGTGCCTGGACCAAGACCTACAGGGCGGGCGACTACACCTTC	CAWTKTYRAGDYTF
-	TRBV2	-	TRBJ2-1	TGTGCCAGCAATGGCGACAGTAGCCTTCCGATCGCCTACAATGAGCAGTTCTTC	CASNGDSSLPIAYNEQFF
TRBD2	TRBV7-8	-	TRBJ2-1	TGTGCCAGCAGCCCCTCCAGCGGGGGCTACAATGAGCAGTTCTTC	CASSPSSGGYNEQFF
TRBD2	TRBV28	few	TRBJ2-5	TGTGCCAGCAAGGAAGTCCCCCGACTAGCAGGACTTCAAGAGACCCAGTACTTC	CASKEVPRLAGLQETQYF
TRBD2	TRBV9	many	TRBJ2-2	TGTGCCAGCAGCGTATTGAAAGCGGGGACCGGGGAGCTGTTTTTT	CASSVLKAGTGELFF
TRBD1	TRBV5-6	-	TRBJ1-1	TGTGCCAGCAGCTGGGACAGGGGAGAAGCTTTCTTT	CASSWDRGEAFF
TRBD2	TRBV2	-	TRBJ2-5	TGTGCCAGCAGCGAAGGACTAGCGTCAGTGGGGACCCAGTACTTC	CASSEGLASVGTQYF
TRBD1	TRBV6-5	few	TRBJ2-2	TGTGCCAGCAGTTACCGGGACAGGGGTTACACCGGGGAGCTGTTTTTT	CASSYRDRGYTGELFF
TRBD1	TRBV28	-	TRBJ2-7	TGTGCCAGCGCTGGACAGGGGATCAGCGAGCAGTACTTC	CASAGQGISEQYF
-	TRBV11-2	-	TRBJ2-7	TGTGCCAGCAGCTCCCGGGTGGGGGGAACCTACGAGCAGTACTTC	CASSSRVGGTYEQYF
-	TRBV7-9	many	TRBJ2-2	TGTGCCAGCAGCTCGAACGGAGGAGGGGAGCTGTTTTTT	CASSSNGGGELFF
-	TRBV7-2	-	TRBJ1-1	TGTGCCAGCAGCTTACCAGAGAACACTGAAGCTTTCTTT	CASSLPENTEAFF
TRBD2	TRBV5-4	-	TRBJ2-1	TGTGCCAGCAGCTTGGGCGGGGGGGACAATGAGCAGTTCTTC	CASSLGGGDNEQFF
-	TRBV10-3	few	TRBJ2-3	TGTGCCATTCGGGGCAGGGGCCCGGGGAGCACAGATACGCAGTATTTT	CAIRGRGPGSTDTQYF
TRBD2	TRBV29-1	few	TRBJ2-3	TGCAGCGTCCTAGGCGGGAGACGTCCAGATACGCAGTATTTT	CSVLGGRRPDTQYF
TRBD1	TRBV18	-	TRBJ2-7	TGTGCCAGCTCACCCGGGACAGGACGAGCGACCTACGAGCAGTACTTC	CASSPGTGRATYEQYF
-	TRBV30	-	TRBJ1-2	TGTGCCTGGACCCATTCCTCAGCGCACTATGGCTACACCTTC	CAWTHSSAHYGYTF
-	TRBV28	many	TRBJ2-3	TGTGCCACCCTAGCTAAAACAGATACGCAGTATTTT	CATLAKTDTQYF